This T cell receptor beta chain was captured by sequencing in a study of blood T cell repertoires in COVID-19. Study at large: There were acute and convalescent COVID-19 samples, and they came from the United States, Italy and Spain. T cells, B-cell-depleted T cells, or PBMCs provided the cDNA or gDNA that served as material.

This CDR3 is built from 14 residues. Germline V gene lookup returns CDR1 SGHRS and CDR2 YFSETQ. V shed 0 bases, J shed 10 bases, and the junction held 9 bases outside the gene matches. Source study methods: By means of reference gene primer amplification, nucleated cell counts were estimated. TCRdb's table, derived via immunoSEQ multiplex PCR, lists solely in-frame clones and lacks some. V and J calls and clone size are copied from that table; D and trimming were computed from the DNA. The table includes approximately 200,000 clones, about 90% detected once. This chain connects TRBV5-1 to TRBJ1-2; TRBD1 aligns across 7 bases. The receptor was derived from a woman between 55 and 75 years old with acute or convalescent COVID-19. Sequencing input: peripheral blood. The DNA of the CDR3 is TGCGCCAGCAGCTTGGGTGGGGGGACAGACCTCTACACCTTC. Encoded protein: CASSLGGGTDLYTF.